This TCR beta chain emerged from a study of blood T cells in healthy people across ages. Study-level background: The template switching approach captured approximately one barcoded beta molecule for every two T cells.

Primers used in a second PCR of roughly 6 to 12 cycles were a sample-barcoded 5' primer and a J-beta primer mix. TCRdb re-called the 5' RACE reads through MiXCR, storing one row per CDR3 protein. Of 800,000 or so distinct CDR3 sequences in the sample, about 46% are singletons; the top ten hold 15% to 20%. The CDR3 sequence is 15 residues long. The V gene lost 2 bases and the J gene lost 3 bases, with 14 bases spanning the gap. Germline CDR1 is KGHSH and CDR2 is LQKENI. This clonotype showed up just a few times. The source of this sequence is an older man in good health. V gene TRBV18 combines with J gene TRBJ2-7; D ambiguous. Sample: blood. This CDR3 is CASSPGNARIYEQYF. For the CDR3, the DNA is TGTGCCAGCTCACCAGGTAACGCGAGAATCTACGAGCAGTACTTC.